The 28 T cell receptor beta chains below come from one sample, sequenced in a study of T-cell reconstitution after alpha-beta-depleted transplantation in children. Using unique molecular identifiers, the investigators prepared the TCRbeta library. One entry per CDR3 protein, called by TCRdb with MiXCR from the PCR reads. The table includes about 460,000 distinct CDR3 sequences, about an eighth detected once. The source was PBMCs, mostly from graft donor cells, collected 180 days after TCRalphabeta/CD19-depleted stem cell transplant. The receptor set was obtained from a female patient aged 2 to 10 who had a stem cell transplant for aplastic anemia, so the T cells may come from the graft donor.

This clonotype was counted only a few times. This chain uses TRBV18 with TRBJ2-1; D unresolved. CDR3 length equals 13 residues. With 4 bases removed from V and 6 bases from J, the gap between germline ends came to 10 bases. CDR1 is KGHSH and CDR2 is LQKENI in the germline V gene. CDR3 sequence reads: CASSRPPSNEQFF. In DNA form, the CDR3 reads TGTGCCAGCTCACGCCCCCCCTCCAATGAGCAGTTCTTC.

This clonotype appeared many times. The chain is built from TRBV20-1 and TRBJ2-1; TRBD2 might be the D (5 bases). The germline CDR1 and CDR2 sequences are DFQATT and SNEGSKA (reference sequence). Between the trimmed V and J ends, which lost 5 bases and 7 bases, there was a span of 12 bases. The CDR3 is 12 amino acids. CDR3 protein: CSAPGFRNEQFF. The DNA of the CDR3 is TGCAGTGCTCCGGGGTTCCGGAATGAGCAGTTCTTC.

This clonotype was observed a few times. This chain links TRBV4-3 with TRBJ2-1, with 8 bases matching TRBD1. CDR3 length equals 20 residues. Trimming at V came to 1 base and at J to 9 bases, leaving 23 bases not matched to a gene. Looked up from germline, CDR1 is LGHNA and CDR2 is YSLEER. Here the CDR3 DNA reads TGCGCCAGCAGCCAAGGGTTCGCGGGGACAGGAGGTACCCTCAGCAGTGAGCAGTTCTTC. This codes for CASSQGFAGTGGTLSSEQFF.

This clonotype was seen at least ten times. The chain has TRBV28 and TRBJ2-1; 7 bases map to TRBD1. Germline CDR1 reads MDHEN; CDR2 reads SYDVKM. The CDR3 has 16 amino acids. Unmatched junction bases numbered 12, after V lost 5 bases and J lost 5 bases. Here the CDR3 reads CASSPITVRGNNEQFF. Here the CDR3 DNA reads TGTGCCAGCAGTCCCATAACGGTCAGGGGGAACAATGAGCAGTTCTTC.

This clonotype showed up just a few times. The rearrangement links TRBV4-1 to TRBJ2-1, with TRBD1 as a possible D gene (7 bases). Germline V gene sequence: CDR1 MGHRA, CDR2 YSYEKL. This CDR3 has 15 amino acids. V was clipped by 0 bases and J by 5 bases, with 11 bases between them. The CDR3 DNA sequence: TGCGCCAGCAGCCAAGATGGAGGGACAGACAATGAGCAGTTCTTC. This translates into CASSQDGGTDNEQFF.

The rearrangement links TRBV5-1 to TRBJ2-7; D is unclear. Germline lookup yields CDR1 SGHRS and CDR2 YFSETQ. V was trimmed by 1 base and J by 3 bases, leaving 5 bases between them. The length of the CDR3 is 12 residues. The CDR3 protein is CASSLLDYEQYF. CDR3 bases: TGCGCCAGCAGCTTGTTAGACTACGAGCAGTACTTC.

This clonotype has just a few counts. The chain is built from TRBV11-3 and TRBJ2-3, with 7 bases lining up with TRBD2. Germline V gene data show CDR1 as SGHNT and CDR2 as YENEEA. Losses at the gene ends were 3 bases for V and 6 bases for J; bases not matched to a gene: 18. CDR3 length: 18 amino acids. DNA of the CDR3: TGTGCCAGCAGCTTTAAGGTTACTAGCGCGACCAAAGGGGATACGCAGTATTTT. It translates to CASSFKVTSATKGDTQYF. The full variable domain, rest sourced from reference TRBV11-3 and TRBJ2-3, is EAGVVQSPRYKIIEKKQPVAFWCNPISGHNTLYWYLQNLGQGPELLIRYENEEAVDDSQLPKDRFSAERLKGVDSTLKIQPAELGDSAVYLCASSFKVTSATKGDTQYFGPGTRLTVL.

This clonotype was observed a few times. The chain carries TRBV5-5 and TRBJ2-1; D is possibly TRBD1 or TRBD2 (6 bases each). Germline-derived CDR1 and CDR2 are SGHKS and YYEKEE (reference sequence). V dropped 0 bases and J dropped 7 bases, with 23 bases sitting between them. The CDR3 is 18 residues long. CDR3 in amino acids: CASSLVRLGGADENEQFF. The CDR3 region has the DNA TGTGCCAGCAGCTTGGTTCGGTTGGGGGGCGCGGATGAGAATGAGCAGTTCTTC. The variable domain in full, completed from reference TRBV5-5 and TRBJ2-1, reads DAGVTQSPTHLIKTRGQQVTLRCSPISGHKSVSWYQQVLGQGPQFIFQYYEKEERGRGNFPDRFSARQFPNYSSELNVNALLLGDSALYLCASSLVRLGGADENEQFFGPGTRLTVL.

This clonotype was found many times. J is TRBJ1-2 and V is TRBV5-6, with 12 bases aligning to TRBD1. The germline V gene encodes CDR1 SGHDT and CDR2 YYEEEE. CDR3 length: 17 amino acids. V trimming: 0 bases; J trimming: 6 bases; junction bases outside the gene matches: 9. Here the CDR3 DNA reads TGTGCCAGCAGCTTGGTTCTAGGGACAGGGGGCGCGGATGGCTACACCTTC. It translates to CASSLVLGTGGADGYTF.

This chain connects TRBV11-2 to TRBJ1-1; tentative D call: TRBD1 (5 bases). CDR1 is SGHAT and CDR2 is FQNNGV in the germline V gene. The CDR3 spans 15 residues. V lost 1 base and J 7 bases, leaving 16 bases between the germline ends. The CDR3 coding sequence is TGTGCCAGCAGCTTAGGGGGGACTAAAGCGGATGAAGCTTTCTTT. Amino acid sequence: CASSLGGTKADEAFF.

This clonotype was observed a few times. The chain joins TRBV2 to TRBJ2-1, with D unclear. CDR3 size: 14 residues. CDR1 SNHLY and CDR2 FYNNEI come from the germline V gene. Trimming stripped 6 bases from V and 4 bases from J, with 13 bases between. Here the CDR3 DNA reads TGTGCCAGCAGGCCGATAGTGGTGTACAATGAGCAGTTCTTC. The encoded protein is CASRPIVVYNEQFF.

The V and J genes are TRBV4-3 and TRBJ2-1; 10 nucleotides align to TRBD2. With 0 bases clipped from V and 0 bases from J, the junction kept 5 bases outside the gene matches. This CDR3 has 18 amino acids. Per germline, CDR1 LGHNA and CDR2 YSLEER. The CDR3 protein is CASSQDSSSGSSYNEQFF. The CDR3 bases are TGCGCCAGCAGCCAAGATTCCTCTAGCGGGAGCTCCTACAATGAGCAGTTCTTC.

J is TRBJ2-1 and V is TRBV5-1; D is uncertain. Germline CDR1 and CDR2: SGHRS and YFSETQ. The V end lost 4 bases, the J end lost 3 bases, and 14 bases lay between the germline ends. The CDR3 has 15 amino acids. The CDR3 DNA reads TGCGCCAGCAGCGGGCGGCCCGTACGCTACAATGAGCAGTTCTTC. This gives the protein CASSGRPVRYNEQFF.

CDR3 sequence: CASSLEVQGYTDTQYF. The CDR3 DNA follows: TGTGCCAGCAGCTTAGAAGTACAGGGGTACACAGATACGCAGTATTTT. The J gene is TRBJ2-3, the V gene TRBV11-3; 7 bases match TRBD1. The CDR3 totals 16 residues. CDR1 and CDR2 from the germline V gene are SGHNT and YENEEA. Trimming at V came to 0 bases and at J to 2 bases, leaving 5 bases not matched to a gene.

Comment on this clonotype: A read error may be the cause here, since a much bigger clone is one base away. CDR3 residues: CASSSGANTESFF. CDR3 bases: TGTGCCAGCAGCTCGGGGGCGAACACTGAATCTTTCTTT. The genes are TRBV7-2 and TRBJ1-1, with D perhaps TRBD1 (6 bases). The CDR3 sequence is 13 residues long. Germline loops: CDR1 SGHTA, CDR2 FQGNSA.

This clonotype was counted ten times or more. The chain employs TRBV3-1 and TRBJ1-4; weak D call: TRBD1 (5 bases). CDR1 is LGHDT, CDR2 YNNKEL, per germline (reference sequence). The CDR3 consists of 16 residues. V lost 2 bases to trimming and J lost 5 bases, with 15 bases between them. The CDR3 is CASSQFPGPGNEKLFF. DNA for the CDR3: TGTGCCAGCAGCCAATTTCCAGGGCCGGGGAATGAAAAACTGTTTTTT.

This clonotype was detected a few times. CDR3 sequence reads: CASGGEQFF. The CDR3 nucleotides read TGTGCCAGCGGAGGTGAGCAGTTCTTC. This chain links TRBV28 with TRBJ2-1; possibly TRBD2 for D (5 bases). Trimming removed 8 bases from V and 9 bases from J, with 5 bases in between. The CDR3 extends over 9 amino acids. Germline values: CDR1 MDHEN, CDR2 SYDVKM.

This clonotype was picked up a small number of times. V is TRBV5-1 and J is TRBJ1-5, with 9 bases identical to TRBD1. Trimming removed 4 bases from V and 3 bases from J; junction bases left unmatched: 5. Germline CDR1 reads SGHRS; CDR2 reads YFSETQ. The CDR3 sequence is 15 residues long. The CDR3: CASSAGQGTNQPQHF. CDR3 sequence (DNA): TGCGCCAGCAGCGCGGGACAGGGCACCAATCAGCCCCAGCATTTT.

The sample holds a few counts of this clonotype. The genes are TRBV7-8 and TRBJ1-5, with TRBD1 matching 7 bases. Germline V CDR1 and CDR2: SGHVS, FQNEAQ. V gave up 1 base and J gave up 4 bases; unmatched junction bases: 7. This CDR3 comprises 16 residues. The CDR3 DNA sequence: TGTGCCAGCAGCTTAGTGTTCGGACAGGCTAATCAGCCCCAGCATTTT. Protein: CASSLVFGQANQPQHF.

The gene calls are TRBV29-1 and TRBJ2-3; 13 bases map to TRBD2. The junction had 14 bases not matched to a gene; V was cut back by 2 bases and J by 3 bases. In germline, CDR1 is SQVTM, CDR2 ANQGSEA. The CDR3 spans 19 residues. Written as DNA, the CDR3 is TGCAGCGTTGAAATACGGGGGGTGACTAGCGGGGGGAGTACAGATACGCAGTATTTT. Translated, it gives CSVEIRGVTSGGSTDTQYF.

This clonotype has only a few counts. The chain employs TRBV12-3 or TRBV12-4 and TRBJ2-6; D might be TRBD1 (6 bases). CDR3 length: 15 amino acids. With 5 bases removed from V and 4 bases from J, the gap between germline ends came to 12 bases. In DNA, the CDR3 is TGTGCCAGCAGTACTTACAGGGCCGGGGCCAACGTCCTGACTTTC. This codes for CASSTYRAGANVLTF.

This clonotype appeared many times. This chain links TRBV20-1 with TRBJ2-2, with 7 bases aligning to TRBD1. Germline lookup yields CDR1 DFQATT and CDR2 SNEGSKA (reference sequence). This CDR3 is built from 14 residues. The ends lost 5 bases at V and 2 bases at J; junction bases unmatched: 5. CDR3 protein: CSAPSGGNTGELFF. The CDR3 DNA is TGCAGTGCTCCCTCAGGGGGAAACACCGGGGAGCTGTTTTTT.

This chain connects TRBV4-1 to TRBJ2-3, with D maybe TRBD2 (6 bases). The germline V gene has CDR1 MGHRA and CDR2 YSYEKL. The V gene lost 4 bases and the J gene lost 4 bases, with 24 bases spanning the gap. There are 18 residues in the CDR3. This CDR3 reads CASSRALGGIEIPDTQYF. CDR3 nucleotide sequence: TGCGCCAGCAGCCGTGCCCTGGGCGGGATAGAAATTCCAGATACGCAGTATTTT.

This rearrangement joins TRBV7-2 to TRBJ2-1; unclear D gene. The germline gives CDR1 SGHTA, CDR2 FQGNSA. CDR3 length: 13 amino acids. V was clipped by 0 bases and J by 8 bases, with 8 bases between them. CDR3 protein: CASSLAVSYEQFF. The CDR3 DNA is TGTGCCAGCAGCTTAGCCGTGAGCTATGAGCAGTTCTTC.

The chain has TRBV20-1 and TRBJ2-3; TRBD1 matches at 7 bases. The ends lost 7 bases at V and 0 bases at J; junction bases unmatched: 4. CDR3 length: 13 amino acids. Looked up from germline, CDR1 is DFQATT and CDR2 is SNEGSKA (reference sequence). The chain's CDR3 is CSETGLSTDTQYF. CDR3 sequence (DNA): TGCAGTGAGACAGGGCTTAGCACAGATACGCAGTATTTT.

The chain's CDR3 is CASSPGGGPYEQYV. CDR3 nucleotide sequence: TGTGCCAGCTCACCAGGGGGGGGTCCCTACGAGCAGTACGTC. The rearrangement uses TRBV18 and TRBJ2-7; 7 bases line up with TRBD2. The CDR3 totals 14 residues. V lost 2 bases and J lost 2; bases outside the gene matches: 3. Germline V lookup: CDR1 KGHSH, CDR2 LQKENI.

The chain joins TRBV2 to TRBJ2-3; D is possibly TRBD1 (6 bases). V lost 5 bases, J lost 0 bases, and 15 bases lay in between. Germline CDR1 is SNHLY and CDR2 is FYNNEI. The CDR3 has 16 amino acids. CDR3 in DNA: TGTGCCAGCAGTCCAGCACTCGGACAGAGCACAGATACGCAGTATTTT. Amino acids: CASSPALGQSTDTQYF.

The rearrangement uses TRBV9 and TRBJ1-1, with D possibly TRBD1 on 5 matching bases. Per the germline V gene, CDR1 is SGDLS and CDR2 is YYNGEE. The germline V and J ends were trimmed by 1 base and 1 base, with 11 bases remaining between them. The CDR3 spans 15 residues. As DNA, the CDR3 is TGTGCCAGCAGCGTATACCTAGGGACGAACACTGAAGCTTTCTTT. Translated, it gives CASSVYLGTNTEAFF.